This passage covers 20 T cell receptor beta chains from one sample sequenced in a study of T cell repertoires in aging, cancer and after chemotherapy. TCR beta rearrangements were amplified from peripheral blood genomic DNA. TRB rearrangements spanning V, D and J were amplified using mixed TRB-A/B primers. TCRdb processed the multiplex PCR reads anew with MiXCR; each CDR3 protein has one entry. The sample has about 1,800 distinct CDR3 sequences, about a fifth seen once. Sequencing was done on a sample of blood. These receptors originate from a human donor with a blood cancer.

In its sample, this clonotype was seen a few times. The CDR3: CASSPNRFYNEQFF. DNA of the CDR3: TGTGCCAGCAGCCCTAACAGGTTTTACAATGAGCAGTTCTTC. V is TRBV14 and J is TRBJ2-1; D might be TRBD1 (5 bases). This CDR3 spans 14 amino acids. In germline, CDR1 is SGHDN, CDR2 FVKESK. The V end lost 4 bases, the J end lost 4 bases, and 11 bases lay between the germline ends. Using reference TRBV14 and TRBJ2-1 for the parts outside the CDR3, the full variable domain is EAGVTQFPSHSVIEKGQTVTLRCDPISGHDNLYWYRRVMGKEIKFLLHFVKESKQDESGMPNNRFLAERTGGTYSTLKVQPAELEDSGVYFCASSPNRFYNEQFFGPGTRLTVL.

This clonotype was seen once. CDR3 amino acids: CASSYRRGRGETQYF. In DNA, the CDR3 is TGTGCCAGCAGTTACCGGAGGGGCAGAGGAGAGACCCAGTACTTC. This sequence joins TRBV6-5 and TRBJ2-5, with D tentatively TRBD2 (6 bases). V gave up 2 bases and J gave up 4 bases, with 14 bases separating them. CDR1 MNHEY and CDR2 SVGAGI come from the germline V gene. The length of the CDR3 is 15 residues.

This clonotype counts as medium-sized (0.01 to 0.1%). This chain uses TRBV27 with TRBJ2-7; no firm D call. Germline values: CDR1 MNHEY, CDR2 SMNVEV (reference sequence). V was trimmed by 5 bases and J by 2 bases, leaving 10 bases between them. This CDR3 is built from 13 residues. The CDR3 region is CASSARITYEQYF. DNA of the CDR3: TGTGCCAGCAGTGCCCGGATTACCTACGAGCAGTACTTC.

CDR3 region: CASSYPTGSNEKLFF. The CDR3 coding sequence is TGTGCCAGCAGTTACCCGACAGGATCTAATGAAAAACTGTTTTTT. This chain joins TRBV6-5 and TRBJ1-4, with D possibly matching TRBD1 (6 bases). The germline gives CDR1 MNHEY, CDR2 SVGAGI. CDR3 length equals 15 residues. V was cut by 2 bases and J by 3 bases, with 10 bases left in between.

This clonotype is a singleton in its sample. A much more abundant neighbour one base away suggests this may be a read error. The chain carries TRBV6-5 and TRBJ1-4; TRBD1 matches at 7 bases. There are 14 residues in the CDR3. V shed 4 bases and J 9 bases; nucleotides not matched to a gene: 8. CDR1 and CDR2 from the germline V gene are MNHEY and SVGAGI. The DNA for the CDR3 is TGTGCCAGCAGTTTAGGAGGGGGCTGGCAAAAACTGTTTTTT. It yields the protein CASSLGGGWQKLFF.

This clonotype is categorized as medium-sized. The rearrangement links TRBV12-3 or TRBV12-4 to TRBJ2-5; perhaps TRBD1 as D (5 bases). The CDR3 is made up of 14 amino acids. V lost 6 bases and J lost 1, with 12 bases in between. In DNA, the CDR3 is TGTGCCAGCAGCACTTTCGACAGCCAAGAGACCCAGTACTTC. Translation gives CASSTFDSQETQYF.

This sequence joins TRBV7-9 and TRBJ2-7, with 12 bases fitting TRBD1. The CDR3 runs 17 residues. After removal of 5 bases from V and 4 bases from J, the junction contained 12 bases not matched to a gene. Germline lookup yields CDR1 SEHNR and CDR2 FQNEAQ (reference sequence). Here the CDR3 DNA reads TGTGCCAGCAGCCTTAGGTCCCCGGGACAGGGGGCGTACGAGCAGTACTTC. It specifies CASSLRSPGQGAYEQYF.

Within the sample, this clonotype is medium-sized. V is TRBV19 and J is TRBJ2-2; 7 bases fit TRBD1. J gave up 0 bases and V 4 bases, and 5 bases lay outside the gene matches. The CDR3 sequence is 16 residues long. Germline assignment: CDR1 LNHDA and CDR2 SQIVND (reference sequence). CDR3 DNA sequence: TGTGCCAGTAGTACCCGACAGGGCGCGAACACCGGGGAGCTGTTTTTT. The encoded protein is CASSTRQGANTGELFF.

The chain links TRBV28 to TRBJ2-7; no firm D call. Germline lookup yields CDR1 MDHEN and CDR2 SYDVKM. The CDR3 has 16 amino acids. Trimming removed 3 bases at V and 1 base at J, with 16 bases between. The CDR3 region has the DNA TGTGCCAGCAGTTTCAGTCGGGCCGAAACATCCTACGAGCAGTACTTC. Encoded protein: CASSFSRAETSYEQYF.

The rearrangement links TRBV10-2 to TRBJ2-7; D possibly corresponds to TRBD1 (6 bases). V lost 6 bases and J lost 5, with 14 bases in between. The length of the CDR3 is 13 residues. Looked up from germline, CDR1 is WSHSY and CDR2 is SAAADI. The CDR3 DNA sequence: TGCGCCAGCAGAGCACAGGGTTCTAACGAGCAGTACTTC. It encodes CASRAQGSNEQYF.

A note on this clonotype: This may be a read error: a much more frequent sequence differs by one nucleotide. The J gene is TRBJ1-2, the V gene TRBV29-1; D is unresolved. V gave up 5 bases and J gave up 2 bases, with 12 bases separating them. Germline CDR1 reads SQVTM; CDR2 reads ANQGSEA. The CDR3 is 13 amino acids. The CDR3 is CSVQGDFNYGYTF. The CDR3 coding sequence is TGCAGCGTTCAAGGCGATTTCAACTATGGCTACACCTTC.

A few counts support this clonotype. V gene TRBV24-1 combines with J gene TRBJ1-5; TRBD1 matches 8 bases. Germline CDR1 KGHDR, CDR2 SFDVKD. CDR3 length: 14 residues. Trimming removed 9 bases from V and 4 bases from J; junction bases left unmatched: 7. CDR3: CATGQGRGNQPQHF. As DNA, the CDR3 is TGTGCCACCGGACAGGGTCGGGGGAATCAGCCCCAGCATTTT.

The J gene is TRBJ1-1, the V gene TRBV30; D ambiguous. The CDR3 is made up of 14 amino acids. V was pared by 2 bases and J by 0 bases, with 10 bases between. Germline CDR1 and CDR2: GTSNPN and SVGIG (reference sequence). CDR3 nucleotide sequence: TGTGCCTGGAGTCCCGAACGGCTGAACACTGAAGCTTTCTTT. It is translated as CAWSPERLNTEAFF.

In this sample, this clonotype is large. The chain employs TRBV19 and TRBJ2-2; a weak D match, TRBD2 (6 bases). Per the germline V gene, CDR1 is LNHDA and CDR2 is SQIVND (reference sequence). Trimming took off 3 bases at V and 8 bases at J, with 22 bases between the two ends. The CDR3 covers 17 residues. In DNA, the CDR3 is TGTGCCAGTAGTATTCTCCCGGGAACGGGGGAGGCGGGGGAGCTGTTTTTT. Its translation: CASSILPGTGEAGELFF.

By sample share, this clonotype is medium-sized. The V gene is TRBV19, the J gene TRBJ2-5; possibly TRBD1 or TRBD2 for D (5 bases each). The CDR3 runs to 15 residues. In germline, CDR1 is LNHDA, CDR2 SQIVND (reference sequence). Trimming stripped 2 bases from V and 4 bases from J, with 14 bases between. CDR3 in amino acids: CASSITGAAGETQYF. In nucleotides, the CDR3 is TGTGCCAGTAGTATAACCGGGGCCGCGGGAGAGACCCAGTACTTC.

A word on this clonotype: Given a much more abundant clone one base away, this may be a read error. The gene calls are TRBV27 and TRBJ2-7; no firm D call. Germline V gives CDR1 MNHEY, CDR2 SMNVEV (reference sequence). CDR3 size: 13 residues. This CDR3 reads CASSLKVTYKQYF. CDR3 nucleotides: TGTGCCAGCAGTTTAAAGGTGACCTACAAGCAGTACTTC.

In its sample, this clonotype is medium-sized. V gene TRBV29-1 combines with J gene TRBJ2-1; TRBD2 matches 8 bases. The trim removed 7 bases at V and 5 bases at J, leaving 10 bases unmatched. The V gene's germline CDR1 is SQVTM and CDR2 ANQGSEA. The CDR3 has 14 amino acids. CDR3 residues: CSGREGNEDNEQFF. As DNA, the CDR3 is TGCAGCGGCCGGGAGGGAAACGAAGACAATGAGCAGTTCTTC.

This clonotype appeared a few times. This chain uses TRBV11-2 with TRBJ2-3; a possible D gene is TRBD2 (5 bases). Trimming cost V 5 bases and J 7 bases, with 16 bases left between them. This CDR3 contains 14 residues. Germline V lookup: CDR1 SGHAT, CDR2 FQNNGV. CDR3 sequence reads: CASSPLTRGHTQYF. CDR3 DNA sequence: TGTGCCAGCAGCCCTCTAACTCGAGGGCATACGCAGTATTTT.

This clonotype is medium-sized in the sample. The genes are TRBV6-5 and TRBJ2-5; D unresolved. Germline V CDR1 and CDR2: MNHEY, SVGAGI. The CDR3 has 11 residues. V was pared by 6 bases and J by 2 bases, with 4 bases between. The CDR3 DNA is TGTGCCAGCAGCCTACAAGAGACCCAGTACTTC. This codes for CASSLQETQYF.

This clonotype qualifies as medium-sized. V usage is TRBV6-5 and J usage is TRBJ1-4; D might be TRBD1 (5 bases). Trimming took off 2 bases at V and 3 bases at J, with 10 bases between the two ends. The CDR3 sequence is 15 residues long. CDR1 is MNHEY, CDR2 SVGAGI, per germline. The CDR3 is CASSYQQGPNEKLFF. The CDR3 region has the DNA TGTGCCAGCAGTTACCAGCAGGGCCCTAATGAAAAACTGTTTTTT.